This T cell receptor beta chain was retrieved from a study of T cell repertoires in cytomegalovirus infection. The CDR3 length is 14 residues. Looked up from germline, CDR1 is SNHLY and CDR2 is FYNNEI. With V trimmed by 10 bases and J by 6 bases, 9 bases remained unmatched. TCRdb redid the calling of the reads with MiXCR, one entry per CDR3 protein. The sample lists fewer than 550,000 distinct CDR3 sequences, roughly 10% occurring once. The table lists this clonotype with a few counts. The chain joins TRBV2 to TRBJ1-4, with 9 positions matching TRBD1. The sample taken for sequencing was PBMCs. The source is a human donor in good health (CMV status not recorded). Some clones in this sample may be carry-over from other donors' samples. CDR3 bases: TGTGCCACCGAGAAACAGGGGGCGTATGAAAAACTGTTTTTT. Encoded protein: CATEKQGAYEKLFF.